This T cell receptor beta chain was sequenced in a study of blood T cells in healthy people across ages. This clonotype has just one count. Sample-barcoded 5' priming and a J-beta primer mix drove a second PCR of roughly 7 to 11 cycles. MiXCR, run by TCRdb on the 5' RACE reads, gives a single entry per CDR3 protein. The sample holds about 970,000 distinct CDR3 sequences; roughly half are singletons and the top ten take about 20%. V was clipped by 4 bases and J by 3 bases; unmatched bases: 8. The CDR3 spans 16 residues. The germline V gene encodes CDR1 LGHDT and CDR2 YNNKEL (reference sequence). Researchers report isolating at least 6 million PBMCs per sample.

The rearrangement uses TRBV3-1 and TRBJ1-4; 7 bases fit TRBD1. This TCR derives from a woman aged 55-70 years in good health. Sample: blood. The CDR3 region is CASSPRQGRANEKLFF. DNA of the CDR3: TGTGCCAGCAGCCCCCGACAGGGCAGGGCTAATGAAAAACTGTTTTTT.